The 9 T cell receptor beta chains reported below all come from one sample, sequenced in a study of spatial heterogeneity in lung cancer. MiXCR was run by TCRdb on the 5' RACE reads, yielding one entry per CDR3 protein. The table lists tens of thousands of distinct CDR3 sequences, approximately 12% of them singletons. Sample time point: blood at routine non-recurrence follow-up after resection. Sample: PBMCs, taken at follow-up. These TCRs come from a male donor with early-stage non-small cell lung cancer.

On this clonotype: Being one base from a much bigger clone, this may be a read error. The chain is built from TRBV7-9 and TRBJ2-1; 7 bases are shared with TRBD2. The CDR3 loop spans 15 amino acids. The germline V gene encodes CDR1 SEHNR and CDR2 FQNEAQ (reference sequence). In nucleotides, the CDR3 is TGTGCCAGCAGCTTGGGAGGGACCAGCTACAATGAGCCGTTCTTC. Amino acid sequence: CASSLGGTSYNEPFF.

In this sample, this clonotype turned up many times. The CDR3: CASSLGPRGRKAGELFF. The CDR3 region has the DNA TGTGCCAGCAGCTTGGGGCCCAGGGGGCGAAAGGCCGGGGAGCTGTTTTTT. The chain is built from TRBV5-4 and TRBJ2-2; 8 nucleotides agree with TRBD1. The J segment lost 6 bases and the V segment lost 0 bases, leaving 10 bases of the junction unmatched. In germline, CDR1 is SGHNT, CDR2 YYREEE (reference sequence). CDR3 length: 17 amino acids.

The count of this clonotype is one. This sequence joins TRBV29-1 and TRBJ1-2, with a possible D match to TRBD1 (5 bases). V was pared by 6 bases and J by 4 bases, with 12 bases between. Germline CDR1 is SQVTM and CDR2 is ANQGSEA. The CDR3 runs to 12 residues. This CDR3 reads CSVIRDSYGYTF. DNA for the CDR3: TGCAGCGTCATCAGGGATTCCTATGGCTACACCTTC.

About this clonotype itself: At one boundary the junction diverges from the germline segment, which might be a read error. The chain recombines TRBV12-3 or TRBV12-4 with TRBJ2-1; TRBD2 agrees at 11 bases. This CDR3 comprises 13 residues. CDR3 DNA sequence: TGTGCCAGCATGACTAGCGGGGTGTCAACAACGGTCTTC. This gives the protein CASMTSGVSTTVF.

This clonotype turned up a few times. This chain uses TRBV6-2 or TRBV6-3 with TRBJ2-1; TRBD2 might be the D (5 bases). The V end lost 4 bases, the J end lost 4 bases, and 8 bases lay between the germline ends. Per the germline V gene, CDR1 is MNHEY and CDR2 is SVGEGT. This CDR3 contains 13 residues. CDR3 bases: TGTGCCAGCAGTTTGGAGGAATACAATGAGCAGTTCTTC. Translating it yields CASSLEEYNEQFF.

This clonotype was detected only a few times. V and J are TRBV7-9 and TRBJ1-1; D possibly corresponds to TRBD1 (6 bases). Trimming pared 3 bases from V and 5 bases from J, leaving 7 bases between. Germline-derived CDR1 and CDR2 are SEHNR and FQNEAQ (reference sequence). The CDR3 spans 12 residues. This CDR3 reads CASSLRGTEAFF. The CDR3 DNA follows: TGTGCCAGCAGCTTGAGGGGGACTGAAGCTTTCTTT.

At least ten counts were recorded for this clonotype. This chain links TRBV10-3 with TRBJ2-1, with 10 bases lining up with TRBD2. Trimming cost V 5 bases and J 6 bases; bases outside gene matches: 7. The CDR3 has 15 amino acids. From germline, CDR1 is ENHRY and CDR2 SYGVKD. CDR3 coding DNA: TGTGCCATCAGTATAAGCGGGGGGGCCCTCAATGAGCAGTTCTTC. This codes for CAISISGGALNEQFF.

This clonotype has a count of ten or more. The CDR3 loop is CASSQGTEAFF. The CDR3 DNA reads as TGTGCCAGCAGTCAGGGCACTGAAGCTTTCTTT. The J gene is TRBJ1-1, the V gene TRBV6-2 or TRBV6-3; possibly TRBD1 for D (5 bases). Germline V gene data show CDR1 as MNHEY and CDR2 as SVGEGT. V was clipped by 5 bases and J by 4 bases, with 5 bases between them. The CDR3 runs to 11 residues.

This clonotype was picked up many times. For the CDR3, the DNA is TGCAGTGCTACCCGAGGGAGTAGGGCTAGCGGGCGAGGGCAGTATTTT. Protein sequence: CSATRGSRASGRGQYF. The V gene is TRBV20-1, the J gene TRBJ2-3; 8 nucleotides align to TRBD2. The CDR3 length is 16 residues. J was trimmed by 11 bases and V by 4 bases; bases with no gene match: 20. Germline V gene data show CDR1 as DFQATT and CDR2 as SNEGSKA (reference sequence).